This TCR beta chain was sequenced in a study of shared clonotypes between healthy human individuals. This clone was counted only a few times. Using immunoSEQ multiplex PCR, the repertoire was profiled, and TCRdb retains in-frame clones only, with some absent. This sample has about 2 million clones, with roughly 95% found just once. This TCR came from a man aged 18 to 30 in good health. Specimen: naive CD4+ T cells sorted from blood. The subset here: CD45RA+ positively selected.

CDR3 sequence reads: CASSSFLAGFYEQYF. The CDR3 DNA is TGTGCCAGCAGCTCTTTCCTAGCGGGCTTCTACGAGCAGTACTTC. This rearrangement joins TRBV11-2 to TRBJ2-5, with 8 bases lining up with TRBD2. The end of the DNA fits TRBJ2-7 better, so the J call may be wrong. The CDR3 runs to 15 residues. The germline V gene has CDR1 SGHAT and CDR2 FQNNGV.